This TCR beta chain was found in a study of regulatory T cells in long-lasting Graves disease. V was clipped by 6 bases and J by 3 bases, with 20 bases between them. This CDR3 contains 16 residues. Germline V CDR1 and CDR2: MNHEY, SMNVEV (reference sequence). HTBI primers from iRepertoire and Arm-PCR of CDR3 regions yielded the TCR beta libraries. TCRdb used MiXCR to reprocess the multiplex PCR reads, holding one entry per CDR3 protein. The table has over 400,000 distinct CDR3 sequences, 12% to 15% seen once. In the case of this clonotype: Its specificity is not known.

Notes on the study in general: Between persistent patients, around 2,900 public clonotypes were shared, exceeding the roughly 1,000 shared between new patients.

Time point noted: newly diagnosed GD, antithyroid drugs for less than 3 months. Following extraction of RNA from PBMCs, that RNA was used to make the TCR library. This sample also belongs to another study, concerning T cells in Graves' hyperthyroidism and ophthalmopathy. That work contributes: HTBI primers were used for first-round RT-PCR of the TCR CDR3.

The material was peripheral blood mononuclear cells (PBMCs), obtained at new diagnosis, from a patient treated with antithyroid drugs. The V gene is TRBV27, the J gene TRBJ1-1, with a possible D match to TRBD1 (5 bases). The clonotype comes from a woman in her fifties or sixties with Graves disease. CDR3: CASSHAGSLGDTEAFF. CDR3 DNA: TGTGCCAGCAGCCACGCCGGGAGCTTGGGGGACACTGAAGCTTTCTTT.